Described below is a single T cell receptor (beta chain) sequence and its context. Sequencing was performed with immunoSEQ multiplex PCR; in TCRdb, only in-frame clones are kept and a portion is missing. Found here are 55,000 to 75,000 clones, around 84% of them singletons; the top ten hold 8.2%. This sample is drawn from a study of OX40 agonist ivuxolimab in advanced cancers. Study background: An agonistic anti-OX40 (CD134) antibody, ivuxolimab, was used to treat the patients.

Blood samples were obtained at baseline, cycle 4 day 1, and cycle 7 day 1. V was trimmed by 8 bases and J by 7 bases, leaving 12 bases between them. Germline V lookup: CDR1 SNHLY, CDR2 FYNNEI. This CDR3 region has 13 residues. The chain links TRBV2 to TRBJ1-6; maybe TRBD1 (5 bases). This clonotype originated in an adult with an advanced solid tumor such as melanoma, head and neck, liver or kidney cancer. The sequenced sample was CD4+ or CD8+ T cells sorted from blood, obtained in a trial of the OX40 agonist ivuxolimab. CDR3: CASVGRANSPLHF. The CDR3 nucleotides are TGTGCCAGCGTAGGCAGGGCCAATTCACCCCTCCACTTT. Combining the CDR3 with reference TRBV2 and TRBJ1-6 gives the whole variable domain EPEVTQTPSHQVTQMGQEVILRCVPISNHLYFYWYRQILGQKVEFLVSFYNNEISEKSEIFDDQFSVERPDGSNFTLKIRSTKLEDSAMYFCASVGRANSPLHFGNGTRLTVT.